Below are 3 T cell receptor beta chains sequenced from a single sample in a study of Graves' ophthalmopathy and Graves' hyperthyroidism. For repertoire sequencing, the TCR beta CDR3 regions were amplified from RNA transcripts. HTBI-primed RT-PCR formed the first round, and a multiplex PCR formed the second. TCRdb re-called the multiplex PCR reads with MiXCR, one entry per CDR3 protein. The table shows around 1.1 million distinct CDR3 sequences, with about two fifths occurring only once. Sequenced input: peripheral blood or thyroid tissue (not recorded which). Every receptor here comes from an adult man with Graves' hyperthyroidism.

This clonotype has just a few counts. V is TRBV6-5 and J is TRBJ1-5; possibly TRBD1 for D (5 bases). Germline V gene sequence: CDR1 MNHEY, CDR2 SVGAGI. The CDR3 consists of 14 residues. Trimming shortened V by 8 bases and J by 9 bases, and 20 bases separated the two germline ends. This CDR3 is CASSTGGTITPQHF. The CDR3 region has the DNA TGTGCCAGCTCAACGGGGGGGACTATTACGCCCCAGCATTTT.

V and J are TRBV7-2 and TRBJ1-5; D gene uncertain. V was shortened by 1 base and J by 1 base, with 14 bases between the two germline ends. Per germline, CDR1 SGHTA and CDR2 FQGNSA. The CDR3 runs to 17 residues. In DNA form, the CDR3 reads TGTGCCAGCAGCTTAGGGTTCGTGTACCCGAGCAATCAGCCCCAGCATTTT. This gives the protein CASSLGFVYPSNQPQHF.

In its sample, this clonotype was seen many times. This rearrangement joins TRBV10-3 to TRBJ2-6; tentatively, D is TRBD1 (5 bases). The ends were cut back, 7 bases at V and 4 bases at J, with 17 bases in the middle. The CDR3 runs 16 residues. CDR1 is ENHRY, CDR2 SYGVKD, per germline. The CDR3 nucleotides read TGTGCCATCACGGCAGGGATACCCTCCGGGGCCAACGTCCTGACTTTC. This sequence encodes CAITAGIPSGANVLTF.